This record concerns one T cell receptor (beta chain) sequence. Libraries were prepared by immunoSEQ multiplex PCR; TCRdb keeps only in-frame clonotypes and omits some of them. Of fewer than 350,000 clones listed, roughly 90% were seen once; the top ten hold under 7%. The entry originates in a study of blood T cell repertoires in COVID-19. Study-level information: Sites across the United States, Italy and Spain contributed samples from acute and convalescent COVID-19. Sources were T cells, B-cell-depleted T cells, or PBMCs; the material itself was cDNA or gDNA.

This CDR3 has 16 residues. V was cut by 5 bases and J by 0 bases, with 14 bases left in between. The sample taken for sequencing was peripheral blood. The receptor was derived from a woman aged 25 to 39 with COVID-19, enrolled during active disease. The V gene is TRBV6-7, the J gene TRBJ1-3; TRBD1 might be the D (5 bases). TRBV6-7 is an open reading frame, and its role is uncertain. The CDR3 reads CASSLAGDYSGNTIYF. CDR3 nucleotide sequence: TGTGCCAGCAGTCTAGCGGGGGACTACTCTGGAAACACCATATATTTT.